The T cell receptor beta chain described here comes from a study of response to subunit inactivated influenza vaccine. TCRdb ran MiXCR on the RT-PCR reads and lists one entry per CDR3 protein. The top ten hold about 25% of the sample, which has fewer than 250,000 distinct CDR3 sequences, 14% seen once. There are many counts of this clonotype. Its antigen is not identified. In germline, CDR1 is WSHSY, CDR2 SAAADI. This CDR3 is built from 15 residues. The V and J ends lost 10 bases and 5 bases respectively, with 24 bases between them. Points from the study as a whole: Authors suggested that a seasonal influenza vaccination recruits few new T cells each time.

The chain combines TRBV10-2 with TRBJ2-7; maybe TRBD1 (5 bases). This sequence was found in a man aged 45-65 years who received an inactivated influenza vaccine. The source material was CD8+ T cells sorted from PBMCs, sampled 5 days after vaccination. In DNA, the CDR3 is TGCGCCACCCATGAGTCAGGGATAATTGAGGACGAGCAGTACTTC. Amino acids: CATHESGIIEDEQYF.